A single sample gave rise to the 5 T cell receptor beta chains below, sequenced in a study of blood T cells in healthy people across ages. It was with a sample-barcoded 5' primer and a J-beta primer mix that a second PCR of about 6 to 12 cycles was run. Using its own MiXCR run on the 5' RACE reads, TCRdb lists one record per CDR3 protein. The sample has 1.5 million to 2 million distinct CDR3 sequences; roughly 28% are singletons. Sequencing input: blood. These receptors came from a woman aged 25 to 45 in good health.

Regarding this clonotype: One end of the junction is discordant with germline, which a read error may explain. V and J are TRBV6-5 and TRBJ1-4; no reliable D call. The CDR3 has 8 amino acids. CDR1 and CDR2 (germline): MNHEY, SVGAGI. CDR3 in amino acids: CASSYSAF. The CDR3 DNA reads as TGTGCCAGCAGTTACTCCGCATTT.

Of note for this clonotype: Just one base apart from a much larger clone, this may be a read error. This chain uses TRBV6-5 with TRBJ2-4; no firm D call. There are 11 residues in the CDR3. Trimming removed 3 bases from V and 15 bases from J, with 12 bases in between. Germline-derived CDR1 and CDR2 are MNHEY and SVGAGI. CDR3 loop: CASSYGTERYF. The CDR3 DNA sequence: TGTGCCAGCAGTTATGGTACGGAGCGGTACTTC.

In its sample, this clonotype was seen a few times. The rearrangement uses TRBV12-3 or TRBV12-4 and TRBJ2-1; a weak D match, TRBD1 (6 bases). The CDR3 consists of 14 residues. Trimming cost V 3 bases and J 7 bases, with 13 bases left between them. CDR3 nucleotides: TGTGCCAGCAGTTTCAGGACCAGGGGAAATGAGCAGTTCTTC. Translated, it gives CASSFRTRGNEQFF.

The V and J genes are TRBV20-1 and TRBJ2-1; no clear D gene. Per germline, CDR1 DFQATT and CDR2 SNEGSKA (reference sequence). The CDR3 sequence is 14 residues long. V was cut by 3 bases and J by 0 bases, with 9 bases left in between. DNA for the CDR3: TGCAGTGCTAGCTTAAGGCCCTCCTACAATGAGCAGTTCTTC. This codes for CSASLRPSYNEQFF.

The chain is built from TRBV3-1 and TRBJ1-6; no clear D. Per the germline V gene, CDR1 is LGHDT and CDR2 is YNNKEL (reference sequence). The V end lost 0 bases, the J end lost 7 bases, and 7 bases lay between the germline ends. The CDR3 runs 14 residues. CDR3 coding DNA: TGTGCCAGCAGCCAAGAACAGAGGAATTCACCCCTCCACTTT. The encoded protein is CASSQEQRNSPLHF.